Listed here is a single T cell receptor (beta chain). Libraries were prepared by immunoSEQ multiplex PCR; TCRdb keeps only in-frame clonotypes and omits some of them. The sample lists 150,000 to 200,000 clones; around 95% were seen once. These data originate in a study of control samples from healthy donors and cancer patients. Between the trimmed V and J ends, which lost 2 bases and 4 bases, there was a span of 11 bases. The CDR3 length is 14 residues. CDR1 is MNHEY and CDR2 is SMNVEV in the germline V gene (reference sequence). This sequence was found in a woman aged 60-75 years in good health. This chain links TRBV27 with TRBJ1-2, with unresolved D. Material for sequencing was blood. The CDR3 DNA reads TGTGCCAGCAGTTTAGCATTCCTCGCCTATGGCTACACCTTC. Encoded protein: CASSLAFLAYGYTF.